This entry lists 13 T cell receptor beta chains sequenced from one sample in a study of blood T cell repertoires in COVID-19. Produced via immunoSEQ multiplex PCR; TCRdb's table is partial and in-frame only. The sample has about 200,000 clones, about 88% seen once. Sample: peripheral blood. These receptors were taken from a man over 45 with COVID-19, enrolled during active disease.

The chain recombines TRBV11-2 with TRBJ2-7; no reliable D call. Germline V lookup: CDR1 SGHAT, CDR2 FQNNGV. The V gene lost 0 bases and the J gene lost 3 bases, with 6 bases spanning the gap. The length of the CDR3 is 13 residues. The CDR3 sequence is CASSLELNYEQYF. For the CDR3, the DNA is TGTGCCAGCAGCTTAGAACTGAACTACGAGCAGTACTTC.

CDR3 region: CATSDDRVCYEQYF. Here the CDR3 DNA reads TGTGCCACCAGTGACGACAGGGTGTGCTACGAGCAGTACTTC. The J gene is TRBJ2-7, the V gene TRBV24-1, with 7 bases aligning to TRBD1. J gave up 3 bases and V 4 bases, and 5 bases lay outside the gene matches. This CDR3 is built from 14 residues. Germline loops: CDR1 KGHDR, CDR2 SFDVKD.

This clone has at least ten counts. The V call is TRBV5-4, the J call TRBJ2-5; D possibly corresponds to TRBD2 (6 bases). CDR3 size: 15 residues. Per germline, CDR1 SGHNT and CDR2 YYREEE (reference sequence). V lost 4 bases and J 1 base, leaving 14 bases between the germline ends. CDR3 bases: TGTGCCAGCAGCACCGACCTAGCGATCCAAGAGACCCAGTACTTC. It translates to CASSTDLAIQETQYF.

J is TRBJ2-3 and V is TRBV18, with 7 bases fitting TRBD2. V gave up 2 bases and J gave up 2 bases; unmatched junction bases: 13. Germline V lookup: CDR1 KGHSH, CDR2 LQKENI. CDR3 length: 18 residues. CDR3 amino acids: CASSPVLAALRDTDTQYF. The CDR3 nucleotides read TGTGCCAGCTCACCAGTTCTAGCGGCCCTCAGGGACACAGATACGCAGTATTTT.

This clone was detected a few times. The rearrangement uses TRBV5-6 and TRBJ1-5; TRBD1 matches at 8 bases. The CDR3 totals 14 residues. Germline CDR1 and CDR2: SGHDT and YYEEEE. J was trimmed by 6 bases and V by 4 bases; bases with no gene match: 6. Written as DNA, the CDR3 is TGTGCCAGCAGCCGACAGGGGTCAGGTCAGCCCCAGCATTTT. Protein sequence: CASSRQGSGQPQHF.

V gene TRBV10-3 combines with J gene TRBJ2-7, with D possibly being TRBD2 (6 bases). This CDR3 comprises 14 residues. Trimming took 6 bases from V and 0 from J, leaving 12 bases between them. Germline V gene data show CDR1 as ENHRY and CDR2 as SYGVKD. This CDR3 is CAIRTGEPSYEQYF. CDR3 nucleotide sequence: TGTGCCATCAGGACGGGGGAGCCCTCCTACGAGCAGTACTTC.

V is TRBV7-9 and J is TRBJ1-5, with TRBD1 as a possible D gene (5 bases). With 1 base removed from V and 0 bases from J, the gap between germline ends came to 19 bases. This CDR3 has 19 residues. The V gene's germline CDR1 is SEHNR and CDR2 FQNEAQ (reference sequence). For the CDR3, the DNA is TGTGCCAGCAGCTTAGAATTGCGGGGGAGGGGATATAGCAATCAGCCCCAGCATTTT. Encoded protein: CASSLELRGRGYSNQPQHF.

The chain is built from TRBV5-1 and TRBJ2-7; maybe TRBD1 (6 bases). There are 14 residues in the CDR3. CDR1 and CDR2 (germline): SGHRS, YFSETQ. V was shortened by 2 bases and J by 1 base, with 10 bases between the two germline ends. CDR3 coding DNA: TGCGCCAGCAGCTTAACCAGGGGTTCCTACGAGCAGTACTTC. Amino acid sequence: CASSLTRGSYEQYF.

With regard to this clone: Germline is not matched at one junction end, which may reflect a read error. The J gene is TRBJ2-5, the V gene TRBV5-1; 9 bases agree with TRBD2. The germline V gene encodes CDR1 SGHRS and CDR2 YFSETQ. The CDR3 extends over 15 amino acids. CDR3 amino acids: CASILASGAAETQYF. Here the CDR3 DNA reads TGCGCCAGCATCTTGGCTAGCGGGGCCGCAGAGACCCAGTACTTC. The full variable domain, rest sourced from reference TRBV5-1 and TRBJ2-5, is KAGVTQTPRYLIKTRGQQVTLSCSPISGHRSVSWYQQTPGQGLQFLFEYFSETQRNKGNFPGRFSGRQFSNSRSEMNVSTLELGDSALYLCASILASGAAETQYFGPGTRLLVL.

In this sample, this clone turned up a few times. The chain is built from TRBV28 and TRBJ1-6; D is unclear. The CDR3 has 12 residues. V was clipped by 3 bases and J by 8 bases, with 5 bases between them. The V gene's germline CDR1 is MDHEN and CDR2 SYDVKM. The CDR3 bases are TGTGCCAGCAGTTTTGCGGATTCACCCCTCCACTTT. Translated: CASSFADSPLHF. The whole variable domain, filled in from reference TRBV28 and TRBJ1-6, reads DVKVTQSSRYLVKRTGEKVFLECVQDMDHENMFWYRQDPGLGLRLIYFSYDVKMKEKGDIPEGYSVSREKKERFSLILESASTNQTSMYLCASSFADSPLHFGNGTRLTVT.

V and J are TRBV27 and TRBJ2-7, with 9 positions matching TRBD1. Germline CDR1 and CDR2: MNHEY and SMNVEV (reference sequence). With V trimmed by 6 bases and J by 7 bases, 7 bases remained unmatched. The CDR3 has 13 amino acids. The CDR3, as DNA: TGTGCCAGCAGCCACAGGGGGCCCGGGGAGCAGTACTTC. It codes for CASSHRGPGEQYF.

CDR3 sequence reads: CASSSRDRMNTEAFF. CDR3 DNA sequence: TGTGCCAGCAGCTCTCGGGACAGGATGAACACTGAAGCTTTCTTT. The V gene is TRBV5-4, the J gene TRBJ1-1, with 8 bases lining up with TRBD1. The V gene's germline CDR1 is SGHNT and CDR2 YYREEE (reference sequence). The CDR3 consists of 15 residues. The J segment lost 0 bases and the V segment lost 3 bases, leaving 4 bases of the junction unmatched.

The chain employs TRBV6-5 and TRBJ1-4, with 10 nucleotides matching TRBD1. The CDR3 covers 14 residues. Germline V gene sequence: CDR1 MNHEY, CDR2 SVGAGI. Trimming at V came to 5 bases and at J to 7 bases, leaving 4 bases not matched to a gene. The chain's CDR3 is CASSRQGAGEKLFF. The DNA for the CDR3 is TGTGCCAGCAGTAGACAGGGGGCAGGTGAAAAACTGTTTTTT.